This paragraph covers one TCR beta chain sequence. Its cognate antigen has yet to be identified. Base qualities were left out, and no much larger clone turns up one base away. Collaborating institutions collected whole blood in K2EDTA tubes following their own protocols. For TCRbeta analysis, collaborators shipped samples as frozen whole blood, isolated PBMCs, or DNA extracted from either of those sample types. The record originates from a study of blood T cell repertoires in COVID-19 (TCRdb year 2020). Broadly, across the study: The collaborator samples originated in the United States, Italy and Spain and spanned the acute and convalescent phases of COVID-19. The prospective study material was composed of cDNA or gDNA derived from T cells, B-cell-depleted T cells, or PBMCs. The repertoires were made available in a free public database intended to serve as a resource for research on the immune response to SARS-CoV-2. Samples came from the ongoing ImmuneRACE study (first 160 participants) plus 1,254 subjects from 6 global collaborators. Where available, HLA class I and class II types were obtained from metadata supplied by the sample provider rather than from assay-based typing. Deeply sampled blood TCRbeta repertoires from subjects exposed to, actively infected with, or recovered from COVID-19 were included in the dataset. A de-identified subject ID, COVID-19 status, age in years and sex were almost always included in the sample metadata.

Taken from cysteine to phenylalanine, the CDR3 has 16 residues. Just the 48-base CDR3 DNA is kept, in frame starting at base 1. CDR1 and CDR2 are read off the germline V gene as SGDLS and YYNGEE. Compared with germline, V lacks 4 bases and J lacks 7 bases; bases without a gene match: 13. The immunoSEQ Assay, a bias-controlled multiplex PCR, was used to amplify TCRbeta CDR3 regions from genomic DNA. The original pipeline was this. Nucleated cell counts per sample were estimated from amplification of reference gene primers within the assay. Sequence reads were collapsed and filtered to measure the absolute abundance of every unique TCRbeta CDR3 rearrangement. Productive Simpson clonality was computed per sample as the square root of Simpson's diversity index over productive rearrangements. TCRdb re-hosts the immuneACCESS table, in-frame sequences only. Its copies lack some clones; in the studies checked, an unresolved V gene accounts for under half of them, and the cause for the rest is not known. Clone size and V and J calls were adopted from that table, with D and trimming inferred from the DNA. Here the sample has a few hundred thousand clones; 75% to 90% occur a single time. The ten largest account for around 1.8% of the sample.

Paper-wide results and their limitations: The quantity of clinical and demographic metadata differed by source and by participant and was supplied without curation.

This TCR came from a young man with active or convalescent COVID-19. Sequencing input: peripheral blood. The chain is assembled from TRBV9 and TRBJ1-4; 7 junctional bases match TRBD1. The DNA sequence is TGTGCCAGCAGCCCCATCCTCGGGACAGCTGGTGAAAAACTGTTTTTT. Its coded protein is CASSPILGTAGEKLFF.